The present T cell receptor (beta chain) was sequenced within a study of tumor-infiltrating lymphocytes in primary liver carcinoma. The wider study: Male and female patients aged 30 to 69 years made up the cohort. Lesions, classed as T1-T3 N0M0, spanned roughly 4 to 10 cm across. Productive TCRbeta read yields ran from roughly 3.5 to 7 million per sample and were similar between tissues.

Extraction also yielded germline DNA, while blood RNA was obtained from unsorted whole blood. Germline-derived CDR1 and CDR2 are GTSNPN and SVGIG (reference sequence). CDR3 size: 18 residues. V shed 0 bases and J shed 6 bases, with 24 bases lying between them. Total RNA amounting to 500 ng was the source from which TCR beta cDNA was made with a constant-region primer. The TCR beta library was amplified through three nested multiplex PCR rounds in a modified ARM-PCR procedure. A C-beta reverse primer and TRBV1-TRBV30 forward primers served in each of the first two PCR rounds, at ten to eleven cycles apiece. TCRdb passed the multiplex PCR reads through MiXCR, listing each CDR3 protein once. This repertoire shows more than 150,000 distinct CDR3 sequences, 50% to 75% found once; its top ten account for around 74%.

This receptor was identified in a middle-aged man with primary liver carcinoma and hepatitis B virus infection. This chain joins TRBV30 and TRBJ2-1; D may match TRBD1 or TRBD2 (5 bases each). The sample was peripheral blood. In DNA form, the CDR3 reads TGTGCCTGGAGTGTACGGTGGGACCCCCGGGACCCTGGCAATGAGCAGTTCTTC. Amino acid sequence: CAWSVRWDPRDPGNEQFF.